This T cell receptor beta chain was observed in a study of PD-1 blockade in classical Hodgkin lymphoma. CDR1 SGHNT and CDR2 YYREEE come from the germline V gene (reference sequence). CDR3 length: 18 amino acids. V gave up 4 bases and J gave up 0 bases; unmatched junction bases: 12. TCRdb's copy holds only in-frame clones and misses some; the assay was immunoSEQ multiplex PCR. The sample has more than 10,000 clones; roughly 83% are singletons. Described time point: cycle 4 day 1 (C4D1), after 6 weeks of nivolumab. Every one of the patients relapsed after autologous stem cell transplantation (brentuximab vedotin exposure was variable). The study purified CD4+ T cells from thawed PBMCs using magnetic negative selection.

Material: CD4+ T cells from blood, obtained before the fourth cycle of nivolumab. J is TRBJ2-3 and V is TRBV5-4; 9 nucleotides align to TRBD2. This TCR was recovered from a human donor with classical Hodgkin lymphoma. CDR3 region: CASSPGLAGPTSTDTQYF. In DNA form, the CDR3 reads TGTGCCAGCAGCCCTGGGCTAGCGGGACCGACTAGCACAGATACGCAGTATTTT.